The T cell receptor beta chain described here comes from a study of T cells in tuberculosis. With respect to this clone: Antigen: not known.

Unmatched junction bases numbered 6, after V lost 5 bases and J lost 4 bases. The germline V gene has CDR1 SNHLY and CDR2 FYNNEI. The CDR3 sequence is 16 residues long. Profiling relied on immunoSEQ multiplex PCR, and the TCRdb table lists in-frame clones only, not all of them. The sample shows 20,000 to 25,000 clones, 95% to 96% of them seen only once. General study findings and limits: Active tuberculosis alpha repertoires lay closer to GMM-specific TCRs than controls'.

The sequence was obtained from a donor aged 10-29 years with latent tuberculosis or without tuberculosis infection. The V gene is TRBV2, the J gene TRBJ2-5; 14 nucleotides match TRBD2. Sequenced: PBMCs. CDR3: CASSSRTSGGRETQYF. CDR3 coding DNA: TGTGCCAGCAGTTCCCGGACTAGCGGGGGGCGAGAGACCCAGTACTTC.